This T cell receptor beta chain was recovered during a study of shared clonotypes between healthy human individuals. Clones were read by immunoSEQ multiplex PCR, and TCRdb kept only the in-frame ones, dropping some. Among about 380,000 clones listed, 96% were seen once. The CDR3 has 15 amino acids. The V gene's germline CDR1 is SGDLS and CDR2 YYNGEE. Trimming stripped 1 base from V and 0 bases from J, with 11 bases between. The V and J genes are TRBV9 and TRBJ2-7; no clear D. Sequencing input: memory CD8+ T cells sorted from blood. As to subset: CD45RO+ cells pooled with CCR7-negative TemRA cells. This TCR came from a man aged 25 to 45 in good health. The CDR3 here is CASSVTAASSYEQYF. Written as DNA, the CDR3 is TGTGCCAGCAGCGTAACGGCTGCGAGCTCCTACGAGCAGTACTTC. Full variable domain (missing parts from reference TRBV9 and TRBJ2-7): DSGVTQTPKHLITATGQRVTLRCSPRSGDLSVYWYQQSLDQGLQFLIQYYNGEERAKGNILERFSAQQFPDLHSELNLSSLELGDSALYFCASSVTAASSYEQYFGPGTRLTVT.